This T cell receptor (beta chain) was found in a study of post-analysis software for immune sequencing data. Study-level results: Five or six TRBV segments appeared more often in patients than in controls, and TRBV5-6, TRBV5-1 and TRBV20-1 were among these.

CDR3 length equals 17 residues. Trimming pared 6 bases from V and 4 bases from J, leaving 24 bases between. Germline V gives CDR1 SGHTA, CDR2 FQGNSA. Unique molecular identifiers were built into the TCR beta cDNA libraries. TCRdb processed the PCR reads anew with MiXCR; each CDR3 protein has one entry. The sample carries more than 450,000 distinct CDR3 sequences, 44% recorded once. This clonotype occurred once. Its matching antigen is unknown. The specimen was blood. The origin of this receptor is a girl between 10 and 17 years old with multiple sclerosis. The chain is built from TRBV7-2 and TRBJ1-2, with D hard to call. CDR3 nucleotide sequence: TGTGCCAGCAGTCGTGAAGCTTCCCCTTTTCCGGGCTATGGCTACACCTTC. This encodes CASSREASPFPGYGYTF.